One sample yielded the 4 T cell receptor beta chains listed below, sequenced in a study of cytomegalovirus exposure and HLA in healthy donors. Clones were sequenced by immunoSEQ multiplex PCR, and TCRdb holds only the in-frame ones, with some missing. The table records over 120,000 clones, about 87% of them present only once. Sequenced input: PBMCs. These receptors were collected from a young man in good health and CMV-seropositive.

The chain combines TRBV5-1 with TRBJ1-2; D unresolved. The CDR3 has 14 amino acids. The germline CDR1 and CDR2 sequences are SGHRS and YFSETQ. Trimming took 0 bases from V and 6 from J, leaving 12 bases between them. CDR3 loop: CASSLAQKQNGYTF. DNA of the CDR3: TGCGCCAGCAGCTTGGCACAAAAACAAAATGGCTACACCTTC.

V gene TRBV7-2 combines with J gene TRBJ2-3, with 9 bases aligning to TRBD2. CDR1 is SGHTA and CDR2 is FQGNSA in the germline V gene. Trimming cost V 8 bases and J 5 bases; bases outside gene matches: 5. The CDR3 spans 13 residues. The CDR3 DNA sequence: TGTGCCAGCGGCGGGGGGGCCCGAGATACGCAGTATTTT. Encoded protein: CASGGGARDTQYF.

This rearrangement joins TRBV30 to TRBJ2-1; weak D call: TRBD2 (6 bases). The CDR3 extends over 14 amino acids. Germline values: CDR1 GTSNPN, CDR2 SVGIG (reference sequence). The V gene lost 1 base and the J gene lost 5 bases, with 12 bases spanning the gap. CDR3 in DNA: TGTGCCTGGAGTGGGAAGCGGGCTAACAATGAGCAGTTCTTC. It encodes CAWSGKRANNEQFF.

Regarding this clone: Additional DNA sequences in this sample encode the identical CDR3. The chain links TRBV5-1 to TRBJ2-1, with TRBD1 identical over 7 bases. The V segment lost 6 bases and the J segment 6 bases; nucleotides outside the gene matches: 0. The CDR3 runs 11 residues. Germline CDR1 is SGHRS and CDR2 is YFSETQ. The CDR3 nucleotides are TGCGCCAGCACAGGGGGCAATGAGCAGTTCTTC. Translation gives CASTGGNEQFF.